This entry lists 30 T cell receptor beta chains sequenced from one sample in a study of OX40 agonist ivuxolimab in advanced cancers. Assay used: immunoSEQ multiplex PCR; TCRdb lists only in-frame clones, some missing. The sample yields about 130,000 clones, 85% to 95% seen once. Sample: CD4+ or CD8+ T cells sorted from blood, taken in a trial of the OX40 agonist ivuxolimab. The receptors here all came from an adult with an advanced solid tumor such as melanoma, head and neck, liver or kidney cancer.

The table lists this clone with a count of one. V and J are TRBV27 and TRBJ1-2; D not resolved. The CDR3 length is 13 residues. The V end was cut by 5 bases, the J end by 5 bases, with 12 bases between. CDR1 is MNHEY and CDR2 is SMNVEV in the germline V gene (reference sequence). CDR3 DNA sequence: TGTGCCAGCAGTGCGCCCGGTCATTATGGCTACACCTTC. Encoded protein: CASSAPGHYGYTF.

V and J are TRBV5-1 and TRBJ2-1, with 8 bases matching TRBD2. The CDR3 is made up of 16 amino acids. Germline CDR1 and CDR2: SGHRS and YFSETQ. The V segment lost 3 bases and the J segment 5 bases; nucleotides outside the gene matches: 10. The CDR3, as DNA: TGCGCCAGCAGCTCCCTCCCCGGGAGGGACAACAATGAGCAGTTCTTC. Translating it yields CASSSLPGRDNNEQFF.

The rearrangement joins TRBV5-4 to TRBJ2-7; TRBD1 agrees at 9 bases. The trim removed 3 bases at V and 8 bases at J, leaving 12 bases unmatched. From germline, CDR1 is SGHNT and CDR2 YYREEE (reference sequence). The CDR3 is made up of 15 amino acids. The CDR3 coding sequence is TGTGCCAGCAGCTCCGGACAGGGGAGGCGGTCTAAGCAGTACTTC. It codes for CASSSGQGRRSKQYF.

About this clone: Other DNA sequences in this sample translate to the same CDR3. The genes are TRBV5-1 and TRBJ1-1, with 7 bases identical to TRBD1. Germline V CDR1 and CDR2: SGHRS, YFSETQ. This CDR3 has 14 amino acids. V was pared by 0 bases and J by 3 bases, with 2 bases of the junction left unmatched. For the CDR3, the DNA is TGCGCCAGCAGCTTGGATACAGGGGACACTGAAGCTTTCTTT. Its protein product is CASSLDTGDTEAFF.

V usage is TRBV7-3 and J usage is TRBJ2-2; D call uncertain. CDR3 length: 15 amino acids. CDR1 SGHTA and CDR2 FQGTGA come from the germline V gene. With 5 bases removed from V and 6 bases from J, the gap between germline ends came to 16 bases. As DNA, the CDR3 is TGTGCCAGCAGCCCGCTGACGGGTGGGGCCGGGGAGCTGTTTTTT. It encodes CASSPLTGGAGELFF.

The V call is TRBV28, the J call TRBJ2-6; 10 bases align to TRBD2. With V trimmed by 4 bases and J by 0 bases, 9 bases remained unmatched. The germline CDR1 and CDR2 sequences are MDHEN and SYDVKM. The CDR3 runs to 19 residues. The CDR3 coding sequence is TGTGCCAGCAGTTCCCCTGGACTAGCGGAAAGCTCTGGGGCCAACGTCCTGACTTTC. It is translated as CASSSPGLAESSGANVLTF.

The V call is TRBV27, the J call TRBJ2-7, with D uncertain. Per germline, CDR1 MNHEY and CDR2 SMNVEV (reference sequence). The CDR3 sequence is 12 residues long. Trimming pared 5 bases from V and 7 bases from J, leaving 12 bases between. The CDR3 nucleotides read TGTGCCAGCAGTGCCGGAAAAAGTGAGCAGTACTTC. Translating it yields CASSAGKSEQYF.

The chain links TRBV9 to TRBJ2-7, with D possibly being TRBD1 or TRBD2 (5 bases each). In germline, CDR1 is SGDLS, CDR2 YYNGEE. The CDR3 has 14 amino acids. Between the trimmed V and J ends, which lost 2 bases and 2 bases, there was a span of 11 bases. CDR3 in amino acids: CASSVGPPTYEQYF. In nucleotides, the CDR3 is TGTGCCAGCAGCGTGGGACCACCAACCTACGAGCAGTACTTC.

V usage is TRBV6-1 and J usage is TRBJ2-3; TRBD1 is a possible D gene (6 bases). The CDR3 is made up of 17 amino acids. Trimming removed 3 bases from V and 3 bases from J, with 19 bases in between. CDR1 and CDR2 from the germline V gene are MNHNS and SASEGT. The CDR3 here is CASSDSVSLRGTDTQYF. The CDR3 nucleotides are TGTGCCAGCAGTGATAGTGTCAGTCTGAGGGGGACAGATACGCAGTATTTT.

The rearrangement joins TRBV14 to TRBJ2-5; tentatively, D is TRBD1 (5 bases). The end of the DNA aligns better with TRBJ2-7, so the J call may be wrong. The length of the CDR3 is 15 residues. In germline, CDR1 is SGHDN, CDR2 FVKESK. CDR3 residues: CASSRMTDGRNEQYF. In nucleotides, the CDR3 is TGTGCCAGCAGCCGCATGACAGACGGGCGGAACGAGCAGTACTTC.

CDR3 nucleotide sequence: TGTGCCAGCAGTGGGGCTTTAGGGACACTTAACCTCGCCTACGAGCAGTACTTC. It yields the protein CASSGALGTLNLAYEQYF. The chain carries TRBV25-1 and TRBJ2-7; TRBD1 is a possible D gene (6 bases). The V end lost 4 bases, the J end lost 2 bases, and 24 bases lay between the germline ends. The germline gives CDR1 MGHDK, CDR2 SYGVNS. The CDR3 spans 18 residues.

The rearrangement links TRBV28 to TRBJ2-5; unclear D gene. Between the trimmed V and J ends, which lost 10 bases and 5 bases, there was a span of 14 bases. Germline V CDR1 and CDR2: MDHEN, SYDVKM. The CDR3 has 12 residues. CDR3: CATTEYRETQYF. CDR3 in DNA: TGTGCCACCACCGAGTATCGGGAGACCCAGTACTTC.

The chain carries TRBV21-1 and TRBJ2-5. TRBV21-1 is a pseudogene. This CDR3 spans 13 amino acids. Written as DNA, the CDR3 is TGTGCCAGCAGCAAAGCGTTTCAAGAGACCCAGTACTTC. Translation gives CASSKAFQETQYF.

The chain couples TRBV2 to TRBJ2-7; D is perhaps TRBD1 (6 bases). The ends were cut back, 7 bases at V and 6 bases at J, with 22 bases in the middle. The CDR3 runs 15 residues. Germline V CDR1 and CDR2: SNHLY, FYNNEI. DNA of the CDR3: TGTGCCAGCATACCCAGGACAGCTGTTCAAGGCGAGCAGTACTTC. Translating it yields CASIPRTAVQGEQYF.

The gene calls are TRBV6-1 and TRBJ2-3; tentative D call: TRBD2 (5 bases). This CDR3 has 15 amino acids. The germline V and J ends were trimmed by 7 bases and 0 bases, with 14 bases remaining between them. Per the germline V gene, CDR1 is MNHNS and CDR2 is SASEGT. The DNA for the CDR3 is TGTGCCAGCAATATTCGGGATTTGAGCACAGATACGCAGTATTTT. Amino acids: CASNIRDLSTDTQYF.

The J gene is TRBJ2-3, the V gene TRBV28; 8 nucleotides align to TRBD2. The CDR3 loop spans 19 amino acids. V lost 5 bases, J lost 1 base, and 17 bases stayed unmatched. Germline CDR1 and CDR2: MDHEN and SYDVKM. CDR3 sequence: CASSPLYGRGMGGTDTQYF. The DNA of the CDR3 is TGTGCCAGCAGTCCCCTTTACGGGAGGGGCATGGGGGGCACAGATACGCAGTATTTT.

The chain has TRBV30 and TRBJ1-6; 8 positions match TRBD1. Trimming cost V 3 bases and J 9 bases; bases outside gene matches: 7. This CDR3 is built from 14 residues. Germline CDR1 and CDR2: GTSNPN and SVGIG (reference sequence). The CDR3 loop reads CAWRVGQGGSPLHF. The CDR3 bases are TGTGCCTGGAGAGTAGGACAGGGAGGTTCACCCCTCCACTTT.

The chain carries TRBV19 and TRBJ2-2, with D possibly being TRBD2 (5 bases). Between the trimmed V and J ends, which lost 6 bases and 9 bases, there was a span of 17 bases. CDR1 LNHDA and CDR2 SQIVND come from the germline V gene (reference sequence). This CDR3 has 14 residues. CDR3 nucleotide sequence: TGTGCCAGTAGGTCTGAGGGAGCTAGAAGGGAGCTGTTTTTT. It encodes CASRSEGARRELFF.

This chain uses TRBV9 with TRBJ1-2; D is possibly TRBD1 (5 bases). This CDR3 comprises 16 residues. Germline CDR1 reads SGDLS; CDR2 reads YYNGEE. V was clipped by 0 bases and J by 6 bases, with 18 bases between them. The CDR3 DNA follows: TGTGCCAGCAGCGTAGGGGATAAGACAGAATGGGATGGCTACACCTTC. Translating gives CASSVGDKTEWDGYTF.

The rearrangement links TRBV7-9 to TRBJ2-7, with TRBD1 matching 7 bases. The germline gives CDR1 SEHNR, CDR2 FQNEAQ (reference sequence). Losses at the gene ends were 8 bases for V and 0 bases for J; bases not matched to a gene: 10. The CDR3 consists of 15 residues. This CDR3 is CASEKKTGTSYEQYF. DNA for the CDR3: TGTGCCAGCGAAAAAAAGACAGGGACCTCCTACGAGCAGTACTTC.

The V and J genes are TRBV9 and TRBJ2-1; D perhaps matches TRBD2 (6 bases). Germline V CDR1 and CDR2: SGDLS, YYNGEE. The V gene lost 2 bases and the J gene lost 9 bases, with 15 bases spanning the gap. The CDR3 is made up of 14 amino acids. The CDR3 region is CASSVEGGSIEQFF. The CDR3 bases are TGTGCCAGCAGCGTGGAGGGAGGCTCCATTGAGCAGTTCTTC.

V usage is TRBV6-5 and J usage is TRBJ2-2; D may be TRBD1 (6 bases). CDR1 is MNHEY, CDR2 SVGAGI, per germline. Trimming took 6 bases from V and 5 from J, leaving 13 bases between them. The CDR3 has 14 residues. The CDR3 bases are TGTGCCAGCAGCCAATTACAGGGTACCGGGGAGCTGTTTTTT. It encodes CASSQLQGTGELFF.

V usage is TRBV19 and J usage is TRBJ1-4; D not resolved. From germline, CDR1 is LNHDA and CDR2 SQIVND (reference sequence). V lost 3 bases and J 0 bases, leaving 5 bases between the germline ends. The CDR3 covers 14 residues. The CDR3 DNA sequence: TGTGCCAGTAGTATCGTATCAACTAATGAAAAACTGTTTTTT. Translated, it gives CASSIVSTNEKLFF.

The CDR3 sequence: CAGKIVTGNTIYF. CDR3 in DNA: TGTGCCGGGAAAATCGTGACTGGAAACACCATATATTTT. The V and J genes are TRBV2 and TRBJ1-3; D remains unclear. Trimming cost V 11 bases and J 2 bases, with 13 bases left between them. Germline loops: CDR1 SNHLY, CDR2 FYNNEI. CDR3 length: 13 residues.

This chain uses TRBV5-1 with TRBJ2-3, with TRBD2 as a possible D gene (6 bases). The CDR3 covers 15 residues. Germline-derived CDR1 and CDR2 are SGHRS and YFSETQ. The germline V and J ends were trimmed by 1 base and 3 bases, with 12 bases remaining between them. As DNA, the CDR3 is TGCGCCAGCAGCTTGCGGCTGGAGGGAACAGATACGCAGTATTTT. It specifies CASSLRLEGTDTQYF.

The J gene is TRBJ2-7, the V gene TRBV10-2, with TRBD2 matching over 7 bases. J lost 0 bases, V lost 0 bases, and 14 bases had no gene match. The CDR3 runs 19 residues. Germline V lookup: CDR1 WSHSY, CDR2 SAAADI. For the CDR3, the DNA is TGCGCCAGCAGTGAGTCGGGGTGGCGGGAGACGAAAGGCTCCTACGAGCAGTACTTC. Its protein product is CASSESGWRETKGSYEQYF.

This clone has a single count. This chain connects TRBV6-6 to TRBJ2-6; possibly TRBD1 for D (5 bases). This CDR3 is built from 16 residues. V was pared by 6 bases and J by 0 bases, with 12 bases between. Germline loops: CDR1 MNHNY, CDR2 SVGAGI (reference sequence). The CDR3 DNA sequence: TGTGCCAGCAGCCCCCCGACAGCCTCTGGGGCCAACGTCCTGACTTTC. It encodes CASSPPTASGANVLTF.

V and J are TRBV27 and TRBJ2-5; D is unclear. Trimming took off 3 bases at V and 0 bases at J, with 5 bases between the two ends. The CDR3 extends over 13 amino acids. Germline V gene data show CDR1 as MNHEY and CDR2 as SMNVEV (reference sequence). DNA for the CDR3: TGTGCCAGCAGTTTCCTAAACCAAGAGACCCAGTACTTC. Translated, it gives CASSFLNQETQYF.

The chain carries TRBV28 and TRBJ2-7; 7 bases line up with TRBD1. The V gene end was trimmed by 4 bases and the J gene end by 0 bases; junction bases not matched to a gene: 6. The CDR3 length is 15 residues. The germline V gene has CDR1 MDHEN and CDR2 SYDVKM. CDR3 sequence reads: CASSYTGTVSYEQYF. In DNA form, the CDR3 reads TGTGCCAGCAGTTACACCGGGACAGTCTCCTACGAGCAGTACTTC. The whole variable domain, remainder taken from reference TRBV28 and TRBJ2-7, is DVKVTQSSRYLVKRTGEKVFLECVQDMDHENMFWYRQDPGLGLRLIYFSYDVKMKEKGDIPEGYSVSREKKERFSLILESASTNQTSMYLCASSYTGTVSYEQYFGPGTRLTVT.

The chain has TRBV11-2 and TRBJ1-4; 7 bases align to TRBD1. The CDR3 runs to 12 residues. The J segment lost 10 bases and the V segment lost 5 bases, leaving 4 bases of the junction unmatched. Per the germline V gene, CDR1 is SGHAT and CDR2 is FQNNGV. DNA for the CDR3: TGTGCCAGCAGCCGGGACAGCGGAAAACTGTTTTTT. Translation gives CASSRDSGKLFF. Full variable domain (rest looked up from reference TRBV11-2 and TRBJ1-4): EAGVAQSPRYKIIEKRQSVAFWCNPISGHATLYWYQQILGQGPKLLIQFQNNGVVDDSQLPKDRFSAERLKGVDSTLKIQPAKLEDSAVYLCASSRDSGKLFFGSGTQLSVL.